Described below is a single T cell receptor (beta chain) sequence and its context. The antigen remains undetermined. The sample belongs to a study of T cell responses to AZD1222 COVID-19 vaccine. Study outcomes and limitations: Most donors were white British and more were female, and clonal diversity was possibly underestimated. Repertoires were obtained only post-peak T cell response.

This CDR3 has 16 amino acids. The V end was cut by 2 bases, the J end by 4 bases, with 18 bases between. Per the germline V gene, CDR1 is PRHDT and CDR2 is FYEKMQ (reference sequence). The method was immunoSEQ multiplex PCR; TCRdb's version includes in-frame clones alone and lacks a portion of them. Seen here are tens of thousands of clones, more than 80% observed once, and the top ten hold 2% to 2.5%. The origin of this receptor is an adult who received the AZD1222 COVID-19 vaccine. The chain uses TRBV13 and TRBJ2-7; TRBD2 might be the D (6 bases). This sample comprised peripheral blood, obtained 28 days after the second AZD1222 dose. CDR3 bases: TGTGCCAGCAGCTTAAGCCGGGACTCCCTCGGTTACGAGCAGTACTTC. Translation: CASSLSRDSLGYEQYF. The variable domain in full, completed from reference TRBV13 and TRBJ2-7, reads AAGVIQSPRHLIKEKRETATLKCYPIPRHDTVYWYQQGPGQDPQFLISFYEKMQSDKGSIPDRFSAQQFSDYHSELNMSSLELGDSALYFCASSLSRDSLGYEQYFGPGTRLTVT.